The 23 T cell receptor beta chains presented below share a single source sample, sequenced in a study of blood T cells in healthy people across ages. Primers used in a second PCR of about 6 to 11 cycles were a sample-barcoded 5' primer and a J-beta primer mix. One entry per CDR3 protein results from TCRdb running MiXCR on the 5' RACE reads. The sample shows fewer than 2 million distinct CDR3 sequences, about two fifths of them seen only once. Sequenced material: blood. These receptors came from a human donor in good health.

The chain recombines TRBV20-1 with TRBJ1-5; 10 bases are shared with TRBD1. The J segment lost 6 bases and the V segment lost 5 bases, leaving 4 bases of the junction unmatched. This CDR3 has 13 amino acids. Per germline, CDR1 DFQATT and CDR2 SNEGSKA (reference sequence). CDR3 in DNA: TGCAGTGCTCCCGGGACAGGGGTTCAGCCCCAGCATTTT. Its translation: CSAPGTGVQPQHF.

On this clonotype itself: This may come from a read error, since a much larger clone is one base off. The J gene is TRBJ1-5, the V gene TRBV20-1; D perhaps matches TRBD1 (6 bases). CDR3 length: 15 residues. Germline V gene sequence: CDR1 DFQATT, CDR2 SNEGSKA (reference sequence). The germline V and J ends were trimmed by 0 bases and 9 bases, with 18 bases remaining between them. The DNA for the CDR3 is TGCAGTGCTAGAGACCGGTGGGGGGGCTCTGGGCCCCAGCATTTT. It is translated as CSARDRWGGSGPQHF.

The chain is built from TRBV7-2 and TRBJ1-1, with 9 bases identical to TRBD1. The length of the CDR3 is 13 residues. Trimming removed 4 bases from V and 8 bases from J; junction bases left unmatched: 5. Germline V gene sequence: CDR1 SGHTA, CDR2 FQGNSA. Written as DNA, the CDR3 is TGTGCCAGCAGCTGGACAGGGGAGGACGAAGCTTTCTTT. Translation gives CASSWTGEDEAFF.

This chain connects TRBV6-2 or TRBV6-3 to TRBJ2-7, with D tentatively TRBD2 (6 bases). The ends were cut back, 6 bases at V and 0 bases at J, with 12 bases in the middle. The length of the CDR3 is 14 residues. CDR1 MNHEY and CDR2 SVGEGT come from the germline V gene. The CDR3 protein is CASRPPGSSYEQYF. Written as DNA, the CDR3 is TGTGCCAGCAGGCCCCCCGGGAGCTCCTACGAGCAGTACTTC.

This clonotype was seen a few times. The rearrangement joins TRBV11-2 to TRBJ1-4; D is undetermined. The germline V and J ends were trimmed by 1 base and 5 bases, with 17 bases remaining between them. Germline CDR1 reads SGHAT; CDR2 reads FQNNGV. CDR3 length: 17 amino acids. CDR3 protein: CASSLGTTGPHNEKLFF. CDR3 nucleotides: TGTGCCAGCAGCTTAGGAACTACCGGGCCCCACAATGAAAAACTGTTTTTT.

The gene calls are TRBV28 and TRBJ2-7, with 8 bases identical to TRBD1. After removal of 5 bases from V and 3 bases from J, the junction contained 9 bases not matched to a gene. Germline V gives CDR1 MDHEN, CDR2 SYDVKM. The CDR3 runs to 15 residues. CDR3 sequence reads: CASSPTGGPVYEQYF. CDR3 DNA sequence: TGTGCCAGCAGTCCTACAGGGGGGCCCGTCTACGAGCAGTACTTC.

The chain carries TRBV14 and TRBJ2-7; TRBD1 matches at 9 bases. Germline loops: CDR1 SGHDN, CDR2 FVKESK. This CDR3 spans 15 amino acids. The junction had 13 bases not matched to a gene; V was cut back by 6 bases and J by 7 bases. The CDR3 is CASSPTRTGVGEQYF. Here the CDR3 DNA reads TGTGCCAGCAGTCCCACCAGGACAGGGGTTGGGGAGCAGTACTTC.

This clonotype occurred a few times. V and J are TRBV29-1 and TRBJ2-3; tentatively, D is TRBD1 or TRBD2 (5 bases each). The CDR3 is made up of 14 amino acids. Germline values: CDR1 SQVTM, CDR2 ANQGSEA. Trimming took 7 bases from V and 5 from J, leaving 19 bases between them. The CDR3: CSGKSRDVIDTQYF. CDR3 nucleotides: TGCAGCGGCAAAAGCAGGGACGTGATAGATACGCAGTATTTT.

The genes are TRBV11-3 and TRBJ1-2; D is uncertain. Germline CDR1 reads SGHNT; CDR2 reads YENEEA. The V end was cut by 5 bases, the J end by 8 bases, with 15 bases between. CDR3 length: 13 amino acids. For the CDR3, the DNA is TGTGCCAGCAGCCCACAAGGTCTTACAGGCTACACCTTC. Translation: CASSPQGLTGYTF.

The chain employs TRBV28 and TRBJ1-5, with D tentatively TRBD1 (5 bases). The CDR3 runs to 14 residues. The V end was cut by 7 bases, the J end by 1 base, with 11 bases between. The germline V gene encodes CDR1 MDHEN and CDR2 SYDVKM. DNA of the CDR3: TGTGCCAGCAACTCTGACAGCAGCAATCAGCCCCAGCATTTT. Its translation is CASNSDSSNQPQHF.

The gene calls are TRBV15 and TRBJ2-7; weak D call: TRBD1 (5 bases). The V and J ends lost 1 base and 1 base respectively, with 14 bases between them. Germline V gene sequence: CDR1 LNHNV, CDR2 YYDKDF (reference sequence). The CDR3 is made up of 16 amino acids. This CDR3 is CATSRARGATSYEQYF. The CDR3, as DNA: TGTGCCACCAGCAGAGCTCGTGGGGCTACGTCCTACGAGCAGTACTTC.

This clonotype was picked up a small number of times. CDR3 nucleotide sequence: TGCAGCGTTGGTCCGGGACAGGGGGGTTTAGGGGAGCAGTTCTTC. Protein sequence: CSVGPGQGGLGEQFF. The chain combines TRBV29-1 with TRBJ2-1; 11 bases line up with TRBD1. Germline lookup yields CDR1 SQVTM and CDR2 ANQGSEA. The V gene end was trimmed by 4 bases and the J gene end by 10 bases; junction bases not matched to a gene: 12. The CDR3 is 15 residues long.

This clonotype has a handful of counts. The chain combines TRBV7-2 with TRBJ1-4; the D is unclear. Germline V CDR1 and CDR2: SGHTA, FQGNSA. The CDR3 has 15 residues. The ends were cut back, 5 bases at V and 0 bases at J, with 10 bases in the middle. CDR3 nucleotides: TGTGCCAGCAGCCACGTGGGGTCAACTAATGAAAAACTGTTTTTT. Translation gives CASSHVGSTNEKLFF. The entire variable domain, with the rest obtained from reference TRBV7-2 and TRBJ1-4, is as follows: GAGVSQSPSNKVTEKGKDVELRCDPISGHTALYWYRQSLGQGLEFLIYFQGNSAPDKSGLPSDRFSAERTGGSVSTLTIQRTQQEDSAVYLCASSHVGSTNEKLFFGSGTQLSVL.

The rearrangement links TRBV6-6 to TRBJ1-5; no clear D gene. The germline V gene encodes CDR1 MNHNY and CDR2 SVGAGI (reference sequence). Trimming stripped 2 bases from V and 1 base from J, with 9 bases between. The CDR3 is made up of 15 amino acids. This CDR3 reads CASSYPGASNQPQHF. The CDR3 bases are TGTGCCAGCAGTTACCCAGGAGCCAGCAATCAGCCCCAGCATTTT.

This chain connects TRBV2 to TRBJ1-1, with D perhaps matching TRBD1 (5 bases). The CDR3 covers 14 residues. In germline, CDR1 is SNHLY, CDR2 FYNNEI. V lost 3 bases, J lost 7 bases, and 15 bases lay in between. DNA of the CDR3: TGTGCCAGCAGTGACCGGATCGCAGGGAGTGAAGCTTTCTTT. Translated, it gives CASSDRIAGSEAFF.

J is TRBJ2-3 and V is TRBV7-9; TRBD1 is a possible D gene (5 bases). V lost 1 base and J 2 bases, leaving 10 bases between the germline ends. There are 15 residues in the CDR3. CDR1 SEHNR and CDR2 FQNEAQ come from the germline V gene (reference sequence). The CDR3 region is CASSLDDSYTDTQYF. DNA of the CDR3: TGTGCCAGCAGCTTAGACGACAGCTACACAGATACGCAGTATTTT. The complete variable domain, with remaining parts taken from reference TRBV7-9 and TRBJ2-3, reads DTGVSQNPRHKITKRGQNVTFRCDPISEHNRLYWYRQTLGQGPEFLTYFQNEAQLEKSRLLSDRFSAERPKGSFSTLEIQRTEQGDSAMYLCASSLDDSYTDTQYFGPGTRLTVL.

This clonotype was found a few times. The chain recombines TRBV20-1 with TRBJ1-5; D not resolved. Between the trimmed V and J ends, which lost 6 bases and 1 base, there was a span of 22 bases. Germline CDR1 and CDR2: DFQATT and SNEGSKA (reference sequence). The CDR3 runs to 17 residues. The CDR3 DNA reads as TGCAGTGCGGGAGTCAATGGTGAGGATCTGAGCAATCAGCCCCAGCATTTT. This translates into CSAGVNGEDLSNQPQHF.

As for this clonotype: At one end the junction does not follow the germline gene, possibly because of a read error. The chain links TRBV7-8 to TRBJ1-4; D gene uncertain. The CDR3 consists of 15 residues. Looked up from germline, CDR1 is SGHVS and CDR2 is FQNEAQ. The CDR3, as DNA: TGTGCCAGCAGCTTAATGAGGGCCGGAGATGAAAAACCGTTTTTT. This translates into CASSLMRAGDEKPFF.

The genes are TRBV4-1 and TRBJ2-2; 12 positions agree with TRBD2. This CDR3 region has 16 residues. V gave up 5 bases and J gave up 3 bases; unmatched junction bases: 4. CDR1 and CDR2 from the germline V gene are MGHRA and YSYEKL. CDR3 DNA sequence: TGCGCCAGCAGCAGGACTAGCGGGGCCTACACCGGGGAGCTGTTTTTT. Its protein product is CASSRTSGAYTGELFF.

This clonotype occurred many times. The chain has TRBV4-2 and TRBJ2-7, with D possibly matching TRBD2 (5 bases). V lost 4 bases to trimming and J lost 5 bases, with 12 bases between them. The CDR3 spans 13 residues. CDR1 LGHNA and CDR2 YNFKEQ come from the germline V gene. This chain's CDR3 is CASSLHSANEQYF. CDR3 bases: TGTGCCAGCAGCCTCCATAGCGCGAACGAGCAGTACTTC.

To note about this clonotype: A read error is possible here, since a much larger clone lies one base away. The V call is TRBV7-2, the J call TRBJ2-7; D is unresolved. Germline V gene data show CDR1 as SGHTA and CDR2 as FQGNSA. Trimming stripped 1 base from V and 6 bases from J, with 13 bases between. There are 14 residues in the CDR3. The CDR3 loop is CASSLGSGTCEQYF. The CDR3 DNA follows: TGTGCCAGCAGCTTAGGATCAGGAACCTGCGAGCAGTACTTC.

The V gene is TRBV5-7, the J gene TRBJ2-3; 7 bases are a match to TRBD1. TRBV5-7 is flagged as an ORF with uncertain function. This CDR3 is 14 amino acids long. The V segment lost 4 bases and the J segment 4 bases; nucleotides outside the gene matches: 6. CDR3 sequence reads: CASSGNRGSDTQYF. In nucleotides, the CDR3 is TGTGCCAGCAGCGGGAACAGGGGTTCAGATACGCAGTATTTT.

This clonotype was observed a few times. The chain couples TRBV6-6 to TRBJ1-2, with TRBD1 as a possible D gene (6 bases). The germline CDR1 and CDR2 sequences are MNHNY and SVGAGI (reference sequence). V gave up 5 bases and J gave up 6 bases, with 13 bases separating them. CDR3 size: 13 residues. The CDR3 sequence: CASSQTGLNGYTF. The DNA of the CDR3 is TGTGCCAGCAGTCAGACAGGATTAAATGGCTACACCTTC.